The 11 T cell receptor beta chains given below trace back to one sample, sequenced in a study of blood T cells in healthy people across ages. A second PCR of 7 to 11 cycles used a sample-barcoded 5' primer and a J-beta primer mix. One entry per CDR3 protein, called by TCRdb with MiXCR from the 5' RACE reads. The sample contains approximately 670,000 distinct CDR3 sequences, over 40% of which appear only once. The sample taken for sequencing was blood. These receptors all stem from an elderly man in good health.

This clonotype occurred a few times. The chain uses TRBV5-1 and TRBJ2-7; 12 bases match TRBD1. Germline CDR1 is SGHRS and CDR2 is YFSETQ. The CDR3 runs 14 residues. The V segment lost 5 bases and the J segment 6 bases; nucleotides outside the gene matches: 6. The CDR3 coding sequence is TGCGCCAGCAGTCCCGGGACAGGGGGCATCGAGCAGTACTTC. Translated, it gives CASSPGTGGIEQYF.

The chain recombines TRBV20-1 with TRBJ2-7, with 8 nucleotides matching TRBD2. CDR1 and CDR2 (germline): DFQATT, SNEGSKA (reference sequence). The CDR3 loop spans 14 amino acids. J lost 4 bases, V lost 3 bases, and 8 bases had no gene match. CDR3 DNA sequence: TGCAGTGCTAGCGGGGGGGTTCCCCTTTACGAGCAGTACTTC. Its translation is CSASGGVPLYEQYF.

This clonotype was detected ten times or more. The chain uses TRBV29-1 and TRBJ1-4; possible D gene TRBD1, 5 bases. This CDR3 is built from 13 residues. V was trimmed by 5 bases and J by 6 bases, leaving 13 bases between them. From germline, CDR1 is SQVTM and CDR2 ANQGSEA. CDR3 protein: CSVSTDPHEKLFF. For the CDR3, the DNA is TGCAGCGTTTCGACAGACCCCCATGAAAAACTGTTTTTT.

Note on this clonotype: This may be a read error, as it is one base from a much larger clone. The rearrangement joins TRBV7-9 to TRBJ1-1, with D unclear. Germline V lookup: CDR1 SEHNR, CDR2 FQNEAQ (reference sequence). CDR3 size: 18 residues. V was trimmed by 6 bases and J by 3 bases, leaving 26 bases between them. The CDR3 region has the DNA TGTGCCAGCAGTCGCGACCGAAACTACGGGGTTTCCGACACTGAAGCTTTCTTT. Translating it yields CASSRDRNYGVSDTEAFF.

In this sample, this clonotype turned up many times. This rearrangement joins TRBV7-9 to TRBJ1-1; a possible D gene is TRBD1 (6 bases). Germline V gives CDR1 SEHNR, CDR2 FQNEAQ (reference sequence). V gave up 8 bases and J gave up 11 bases, with 21 bases separating them. The CDR3 spans 13 residues. The CDR3 region is CASDIGIGGTAFF. The CDR3 DNA reads TGTGCCAGCGATATTGGAATTGGGGGCACCGCTTTCTTT.

Concerning this clonotype: At one of its ends the junction is not consistent with the germline gene, which may arise from a read error. The chain joins TRBV30 to TRBJ2-5; 8 bases are shared with TRBD2. The germline V gene encodes CDR1 GTSNPN and CDR2 SVGIG (reference sequence). CDR3 length: 16 residues. The DNA for the CDR3 is TGTGCCTGGAGTGTACGGCCAGCGGGGGCTATAGAGACCCAGTACTTT. As protein: CAWSVRPAGAIETQYF.

The chain joins TRBV28 to TRBJ2-7; unclear D gene. Germline V gene sequence: CDR1 MDHEN, CDR2 SYDVKM. The ends were cut back, 2 bases at V and 3 bases at J, with 17 bases in the middle. The CDR3 spans 16 residues. CDR3 region: CASSLIGSLTFYEQYF. The CDR3 DNA follows: TGTGCCAGCAGTTTAATAGGGTCCCTAACATTCTACGAGCAGTACTTC.

The chain combines TRBV25-1 with TRBJ2-5, with TRBD1 identical over 7 bases. Germline loops: CDR1 MGHDK, CDR2 SYGVNS. This CDR3 contains 14 residues. V trimming: 4 bases; J trimming: 5 bases; junction bases outside the gene matches: 7. CDR3 sequence: CASSVPTGTETQYF. The DNA for the CDR3 is TGTGCCAGCAGTGTCCCGACAGGGACGGAGACCCAGTACTTC.

The V and J genes are TRBV5-4 and TRBJ2-7; 9 bases are a match to TRBD1. The DNA matches TRBJ2-4 better at its end, which makes the J call doubtful. In germline, CDR1 is SGHNT, CDR2 YYREEE (reference sequence). CDR3 length: 15 residues. The CDR3 DNA follows: TGTGCCAGCAGCTTGGGGGGGACAGGGATGAACATTCAGTACTTC. Its protein product is CASSLGGTGMNIQYF.

This clonotype occurred a few times. The CDR3 loop is CASSRGLAEIIDTQYF. The CDR3 DNA reads TGTGCCAGCAGCCGCGGACTAGCGGAGATCATAGATACGCAGTATTTT. The chain has TRBV6-2 or TRBV6-3 and TRBJ2-3; 10 bases line up with TRBD2. V was pared by 6 bases and J by 5 bases, with 11 bases of the junction left unmatched. Germline V gene data show CDR1 as MNHEY and CDR2 as SVGEGT. The CDR3 loop spans 16 amino acids.

The chain links TRBV7-9 to TRBJ2-1; 8 bases are a match to TRBD1. The germline CDR1 and CDR2 sequences are SEHNR and FQNEAQ (reference sequence). This CDR3 comprises 14 residues. V lost 3 bases, J lost 8 bases, and 6 bases stayed unmatched. In DNA, the CDR3 is TGTGCCAGCAGCTTGGAGGACAGGGCCCATGAGCAGTTCTTC. This encodes CASSLEDRAHEQFF.